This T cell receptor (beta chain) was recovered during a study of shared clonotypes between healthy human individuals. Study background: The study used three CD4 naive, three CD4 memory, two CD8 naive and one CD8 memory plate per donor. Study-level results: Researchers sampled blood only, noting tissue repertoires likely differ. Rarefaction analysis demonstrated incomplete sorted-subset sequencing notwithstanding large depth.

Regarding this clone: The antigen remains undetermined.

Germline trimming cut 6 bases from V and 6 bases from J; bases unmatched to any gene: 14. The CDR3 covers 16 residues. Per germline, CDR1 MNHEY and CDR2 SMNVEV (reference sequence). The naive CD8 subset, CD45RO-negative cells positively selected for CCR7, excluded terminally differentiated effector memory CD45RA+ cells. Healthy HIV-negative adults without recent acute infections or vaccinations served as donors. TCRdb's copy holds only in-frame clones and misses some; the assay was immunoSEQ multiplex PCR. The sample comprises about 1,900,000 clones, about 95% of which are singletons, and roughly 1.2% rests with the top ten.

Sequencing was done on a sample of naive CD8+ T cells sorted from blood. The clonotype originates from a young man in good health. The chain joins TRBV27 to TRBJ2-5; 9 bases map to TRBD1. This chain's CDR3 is CASRPWTGALVQTQYF. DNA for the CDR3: TGTGCCAGCAGACCTTGGACAGGGGCTCTGGTACAGACCCAGTACTTC.